The sequence of this T cell receptor (beta chain) was determined in a study of shared clonotypes between healthy human individuals. This CDR3 is built from 13 residues. Per germline, CDR1 SQVTM and CDR2 ANQGSEA. In the original analysis: ImmunoSEQ gave junction-only sequences without quality scores, so filtering differed. TCRdb's table, derived via immunoSEQ multiplex PCR, lists solely in-frame clones and lacks some. D and trimming were read from the DNA, whereas the V and J calls and clone size are those reported in that table. Of around 2,000,000 clones listed, about 95% are singletons. Notes on this clone: A junction end diverges from the germline sequence, so it may reflect a read error.

Naive CD8 cells, CD45RO-negative and positively selected for CCR7, excluded terminally differentiated effector memory CD45RA+ cells. This TCR was recovered from a man between 18 and 29 years old in good health. Sequencing was carried out using naive CD8+ T cells sorted from blood. The J gene is TRBJ2-7, the V gene TRBV29-1, with D tentatively TRBD1 or TRBD2 (5 bases each). As DNA, the CDR3 is TGCAGCGTTAGGGACGGTCTATTCTACCAGCAGTACTTC. It specifies CSVRDGLFYQQYF.